These 7 T cell receptor beta chains share one sample of origin, sequenced in a study of shared clonotypes between healthy human individuals. Sequencing used immunoSEQ multiplex PCR; TCRdb keeps in-frame clones, though not all of them. The sample has over a million clones, more than 75% seen once. Sequenced sample: memory CD4+ T cells from PBMCs. The subset: CD45RA-negative fraction. The receptors derive from a man between 18 and 29 years old in good health. Some clones in this sample may be carry-over from other donors' samples.

The V gene is TRBV11-2, the J gene TRBJ2-1; TRBD2 agrees at 8 bases. CDR1 and CDR2 from the germline V gene are SGHAT and FQNNGV. CDR3 size: 15 residues. With 3 bases clipped from V and 3 bases from J, the junction kept 4 bases outside the gene matches. The CDR3 is CASSFREGSYNEQFF. The CDR3 bases are TGTGCCAGCAGCTTCCGGGAGGGCAGCTACAATGAGCAGTTCTTC. Supplemented by reference TRBV11-2 and TRBJ2-1, the full variable domain reads EAGVAQSPRYKIIEKRQSVAFWCNPISGHATLYWYQQILGQGPKLLIQFQNNGVVDDSQLPKDRFSAERLKGVDSTLKIQPAKLEDSAVYLCASSFREGSYNEQFFGPGTRLTVL.

The chain has TRBV6-5 and TRBJ1-1; TRBD1 matches 7 bases. The CDR3 is 15 residues long. V dropped 5 bases and J dropped 0; count of bases not matched to a gene: 6. Germline values: CDR1 MNHEY, CDR2 SVGAGI. The DNA for the CDR3 is TGTGCCAGCAGTCACAGGGGAACGGTGAACACTGAAGCTTTCTTT. It specifies CASSHRGTVNTEAFF.

The chain carries TRBV7-9 and TRBJ2-7; 11 bases agree with TRBD1. Germline V gene sequence: CDR1 SEHNR, CDR2 FQNEAQ (reference sequence). This CDR3 spans 15 amino acids. Trimming removed 4 bases from V and 6 bases from J; junction bases left unmatched: 8. CDR3 DNA sequence: TGTGCCAGCAGCTCCTCCGGGACAGGGGGACGCGAGCAGTACTTC. Protein sequence: CASSSSGTGGREQYF.

The rearrangement uses TRBV19 and TRBJ2-7, with a possible D match to TRBD2 (6 bases). The CDR3 covers 14 residues. V was shortened by 3 bases and J by 1 base, with 10 bases between the two germline ends. Germline lookup yields CDR1 LNHDA and CDR2 SQIVND (reference sequence). The CDR3 DNA sequence: TGTGCCAGTAGTATTTTCGGGAGTTCCTACGAGCAGTACTTC. As protein: CASSIFGSSYEQYF.

This chain uses TRBV4-1 with TRBJ2-3; no clear D gene. Germline V gives CDR1 MGHRA, CDR2 YSYEKL. There are 15 residues in the CDR3. With 5 bases removed from V and 0 bases from J, the gap between germline ends came to 12 bases. The CDR3 loop is CASSSGLLSTDTQYF. CDR3 DNA: TGCGCCAGCAGCTCCGGCCTATTAAGCACAGATACGCAGTATTTT.

This clone was counted a single time. The chain couples TRBV5-8 to TRBJ2-3; perhaps TRBD1 as D (6 bases). The germline CDR1 and CDR2 sequences are SGHTS and YDEGEE. The CDR3 consists of 15 residues. The V end was cut by 4 bases, the J end by 2 bases, with 14 bases between. In nucleotides, the CDR3 is TGTGCCAGCAGCAACGGACAGATAAACACAGATACGCAGTATTTT. Translation: CASSNGQINTDTQYF.

This clone came up a few times. The chain uses TRBV19 and TRBJ2-2; no clear D. Per germline, CDR1 LNHDA and CDR2 SQIVND (reference sequence). V lost 1 base and J 0 bases, leaving 9 bases between the germline ends. The CDR3 is 16 residues long. The CDR3 DNA reads TGTGCCAGTAGTATAGGTTCCCAACCGAACACCGGGGAGCTGTTTTTT. This translates into CASSIGSQPNTGELFF.